These T cell receptor beta chains were read from a single sample in a study of T cell repertoires in cytomegalovirus infection. From the reads, TCRdb called clonotypes with MiXCR, one entry per CDR3 protein. Of hundreds of thousands of distinct CDR3 sequences detected, 20% to 25% appear once; the ten largest clones hold 8%. What was sequenced was CD8+ T cells from PBMCs. These receptors all come from a human donor in good health (CMV status not recorded). Some clones in this sample may be carry-over from other donors' samples. Each CDR3 is given with its conserved first and last residue. D genes are given only for firm matches. Clone sizes are given selectively: once, few, many, or a class where the clone is expanded.

few | TRBD1 | TRBJ1-5 | TRBV12-3/TRBV12-4 | CASTTGAYNQPQHF | TGTGCCAGCACAACAGGGGCCTACAATCAGCCCCAGCATTTT
- | TRBD1 | TRBJ1-2 | TRBV20-1 | CSANHRDRDGGYTF | TGCAGTGCTAACCACCGGGACAGGGACGGTGGCTACACCTTC
- | - | TRBJ2-1 | TRBV12-5 | CASGPSGCTYNEQFF | TGTGCTAGTGGGCCTTCGGGGTGCACCTACAATGAGCAGTTCTTC
- | - | TRBJ1-2 | TRBV7-2 | CANSFPRGGYGYTF | TGTGCCAACAGCTTCCCGAGGGGCGGCTATGGCTACACCTTC
many | - | TRBJ2-7 | TRBV7-6 | CASWGSNNEQYF | TGTGCCAGTTGGGGCAGTAACAACGAGCAGTACTTC
few | - | TRBJ1-3 | TRBV20-1 | CSAREGRGNTIYF | TGCAGTGCTAGAGAGGGGAGGGGAAACACCATATATTTT
- | TRBD2 | TRBJ2-5 | TRBV14 | CASSPSGAWTQYF | TGTGCCAGCAGCCCCAGCGGGGCATGGACCCAGTACTTC
- | TRBD1 | TRBJ1-2 | TRBV20-1 | CSARVAVEGQAVNYGYTF | TGCAGTGCTAGAGTGGCAGTCGAGGGACAGGCCGTTAACTATGGCTACACCTTC
few | TRBD1 | TRBJ2-5 | TRBV4-3 | CASSQEVTGPYTQYF | TGCGCCAGCAGCCAAGAGGTGACAGGGCCATATACCCAGTACTTC
- | - | TRBJ1-2 | TRBV29-1 | CSVEVQAGGYTF | TGCAGCGTTGAGGTACAGGCTGGTGGCTACACCTTC
- | - | TRBJ1-1 | TRBV7-9 | CASSPDGGPVSEAFF | TGTGCCAGCAGCCCAGACGGCGGCCCCGTTTCTGAAGCTTTCTTT
many | - | TRBJ1-1 | TRBV7-8 | CASSLAPSGSTEAFF | TGTGCCAGCAGCTTAGCACCGTCGGGCAGCACTGAAGCTTTCTTT
many | - | TRBJ1-1 | TRBV7-2 | CASSFTGMSTEAFF | TGTGCCAGCAGCTTCACAGGGATGAGCACTGAAGCTTTCTTT
few | TRBD1 | TRBJ2-3 | TRBV7-9 | CASSSSWDRDSTDTQYF | TGTGCCAGCAGCTCATCTTGGGACAGGGATAGCACAGATACGCAGTATTTT